Presented here are 9 T cell receptor beta chains from one specimen sequenced in a study of blood T cell repertoires in COVID-19. Method: immunoSEQ multiplex PCR; TCRdb's copy keeps in-frame clones and lacks some. The sample consists of 150,000 to 200,000 clones, roughly 78% of them appearing once. Sequencing was performed on peripheral blood. The receptors here all came from a woman older than 75 with active or convalescent COVID-19.

The chain links TRBV6-5 to TRBJ2-3, with D possibly matching TRBD2 (6 bases). The CDR3 has 13 amino acids. Trimming pared 2 bases from V and 4 bases from J, leaving 7 bases between. Germline lookup yields CDR1 MNHEY and CDR2 SVGAGI. CDR3 region: CASSYPGADTQYF. CDR3 coding DNA: TGTGCCAGCAGTTACCCGGGGGCAGATACGCAGTATTTT.

V gene TRBV10-3 combines with J gene TRBJ2-3; 13 bases agree with TRBD2. Germline assignment: CDR1 ENHRY and CDR2 SYGVKD. Trimming at V came to 10 bases and at J to 8 bases, leaving 6 bases not matched to a gene. CDR3 length: 13 residues. CDR3 loop: CATKLAGGVTQYF. CDR3 nucleotide sequence: TGTGCCACCAAACTAGCGGGGGGGGTTACGCAGTATTTT.

With regard to this clone: At one end, the junction sequence differs from germline, possibly due to a read error. This chain uses TRBV11-2 with TRBJ2-5, with 8 positions matching TRBD2. This CDR3 comprises 13 residues. Looked up from germline, CDR1 is SGHAT and CDR2 is FQNNGV. The CDR3 DNA follows: TGTGCCAGCATCTTAGCGGGGTCGCAGACCCAGTACTTC. Translated: CASILAGSQTQYF.

DNA of the CDR3: TGCGCCAGCAGTATTGGCAAGAGCACAGATACGCAGTATTTT. This encodes CASSIGKSTDTQYF. The chain employs TRBV5-1 and TRBJ2-3; D gene ambiguous. This CDR3 is built from 14 residues. CDR1 is SGHRS and CDR2 is YFSETQ in the germline V gene. Trimming removed 5 bases at V and 0 bases at J, with 10 bases between.

The chain recombines TRBV5-1 with TRBJ1-1; D unclear. CDR1 SGHRS and CDR2 YFSETQ come from the germline V gene. The CDR3 loop spans 15 amino acids. V dropped 0 bases and J dropped 0 bases, with 9 bases sitting between them. CDR3 region: CASSLGVGMNTEAFF. CDR3 nucleotide sequence: TGCGCCAGCAGCTTGGGGGTCGGGATGAACACTGAAGCTTTCTTT.

This clone was seen a single time. The gene calls are TRBV10-3 and TRBJ1-2; D possibly corresponds to TRBD1 (5 bases). Germline V lookup: CDR1 ENHRY, CDR2 SYGVKD. The V end was cut by 2 bases, the J end by 8 bases, with 15 bases between. The CDR3 consists of 14 residues. CDR3 coding DNA: TGTGCCATCAGTGAGGGGCAGGGCTTGACAGGCTACACCTTC. The encoded protein is CAISEGQGLTGYTF.

V gene TRBV6-8 combines with J gene TRBJ1-5, with D tentatively TRBD1 (6 bases). V dropped 6 bases and J dropped 5 bases, with 11 bases sitting between them. The CDR3 runs 13 residues. CDR1 is MNHGY, CDR2 SAAAGT, per germline. The CDR3: CASSHRVHQPQHF. The CDR3 coding sequence is TGTGCCAGCAGCCACAGGGTACATCAGCCCCAGCATTTT.

This clone was seen once. This chain joins TRBV6-2 or TRBV6-3 and TRBJ2-3; D is ambiguous. This CDR3 spans 16 amino acids. Germline V gives CDR1 MNHEY, CDR2 SVGEGT. The V and J ends lost 4 bases and 2 bases respectively, with 16 bases between them. In DNA form, the CDR3 reads TGTGCCAGCAGTTGGGCGACATACCTAACCACAGATACGCAGTATTTT. Its translation: CASSWATYLTTDTQYF.

The CDR3: CASSRHPSGGGTGELFF. The DNA for the CDR3 is TGCGCCAGCAGTCGCCATCCTAGCGGGGGTGGCACCGGGGAGCTGTTTTTT. The chain is built from TRBV5-1 and TRBJ2-2, with 10 bases lining up with TRBD2. V was clipped by 5 bases and J by 4 bases; unmatched bases: 11. The CDR3 has 17 amino acids. In germline, CDR1 is SGHRS, CDR2 YFSETQ.